Shown below are 19 T cell receptor beta chains from a single sample sequenced in a study of blood T cell repertoires in COVID-19. TCRdb keeps only in-frame clones here, not all; method: immunoSEQ multiplex PCR. The sample yields a few hundred thousand clones, approximately 85% seen once. Sequenced input: peripheral blood. The receptor source for this set is a human donor with COVID-19, enrolled during active disease. The donor label of this sample is uncertain.

The chain recombines TRBV19 with TRBJ1-5; D not resolved. There are 13 residues in the CDR3. CDR1 LNHDA and CDR2 SQIVND come from the germline V gene (reference sequence). Trimming shortened V by 4 bases and J by 5 bases, and 9 bases separated the two germline ends. The CDR3 is CASSNREDQPQHF. The CDR3 nucleotides read TGTGCCAGTAGTAACCGGGAGGATCAGCCCCAGCATTTT.

The chain links TRBV19 to TRBJ2-7, with TRBD2 matching over 11 bases. Trimming took 3 bases from V and 2 from J; bases not matched to a gene: 3. Germline V gene sequence: CDR1 LNHDA, CDR2 SQIVND (reference sequence). The CDR3 runs 15 residues. Written as DNA, the CDR3 is TGTGCCAGTAGTATGACTAGCGGGATTACCTACGAGCAGTACTTC. This sequence encodes CASSMTSGITYEQYF. The entire variable domain, with the rest obtained from reference TRBV19 and TRBJ2-7, is as follows: DGGITQSPKYLFRKEGQNVTLSCEQNLNHDAMYWYRQDPGQGLRLIYYSQIVNDFQKGDIAEGYSVSREKKESFPLTVTSAQKNPTAFYLCASSMTSGITYEQYFGPGTRLTVT.

The CDR3 sequence is CASSIGQGTSYEQYF. The CDR3 DNA follows: TGTGCCAGTAGTATAGGACAGGGAACCTCCTACGAGCAGTACTTC. The chain links TRBV19 to TRBJ2-7; 7 nucleotides align to TRBD1. V shed 1 base and J 0 bases; nucleotides not matched to a gene: 3. The CDR3 totals 15 residues. Germline V lookup: CDR1 LNHDA, CDR2 SQIVND (reference sequence).

The chain couples TRBV6-1 to TRBJ1-2, with unresolved D. Trimming removed 1 base from V and 4 bases from J, with 7 bases in between. CDR1 MNHNS and CDR2 SASEGT come from the germline V gene. The CDR3 totals 13 residues. CDR3 in DNA: TGTGCCAGCAGTGAAGGTACAGTCTATGGCTACACCTTC. Translated, it gives CASSEGTVYGYTF.

The DNA of the CDR3 is TGTGCCAGCGTAACAGGGGCCCTTAGCACAGATACGCAGTATTTT. It codes for CASVTGALSTDTQYF. The rearrangement uses TRBV28 and TRBJ2-3, with 7 bases aligning to TRBD1. This CDR3 has 15 residues. Trimming took 8 bases from V and 0 from J; bases not matched to a gene: 8. Germline V gene sequence: CDR1 MDHEN, CDR2 SYDVKM.

This chain connects TRBV27 to TRBJ1-5, with D perhaps TRBD1 (6 bases). This CDR3 region has 17 residues. The germline V gene encodes CDR1 MNHEY and CDR2 SMNVEV (reference sequence). V was trimmed by 5 bases and J by 3 bases, leaving 20 bases between them. DNA of the CDR3: TGTGCCAGCAGTCGGTACAGGGCTCCCCCCCTCAATCAGCCCCAGCATTTT. Translating gives CASSRYRAPPLNQPQHF.

This sequence joins TRBV7-2 and TRBJ2-1; 9 bases fit TRBD2. After removal of 2 bases from V and 3 bases from J, the junction contained 2 bases not matched to a gene. This CDR3 is built from 15 residues. The germline V gene encodes CDR1 SGHTA and CDR2 FQGNSA. CDR3 amino acids: CASSLQAGGYNEQFF. The CDR3 nucleotides are TGTGCCAGCAGCTTACAAGCGGGAGGCTACAATGAGCAGTTCTTC.

This clone was detected only a few times. V gene TRBV7-9 combines with J gene TRBJ2-2; TRBD1 is a possible D gene (6 bases). Germline V gene sequence: CDR1 SEHNR, CDR2 FQNEAQ (reference sequence). Trimming pared 5 bases from V and 8 bases from J, leaving 15 bases between. This CDR3 is built from 14 residues. CDR3 coding DNA: TGTGCCAGCAGCGTAAACAGGGATGTTGGGGAGCTGTTTTTT. Protein sequence: CASSVNRDVGELFF.

The chain employs TRBV5-5 and TRBJ1-4, with 8 bases matching TRBD1. This CDR3 region has 15 residues. Germline values: CDR1 SGHKS, CDR2 YYEKEE (reference sequence). Losses at the gene ends were 6 bases for V and 6 bases for J; bases not matched to a gene: 10. The CDR3 DNA follows: TGTGCCAGCACCAACCTCGGACAGGGCGATGAAAAACTGTTTTTT. This codes for CASTNLGQGDEKLFF.

The chain is built from TRBV7-3 and TRBJ2-1; 8 bases match TRBD1. The CDR3 covers 15 residues. Germline trimming cut 5 bases from V and 6 bases from J; bases unmatched to any gene: 9. The V gene's germline CDR1 is SGHTA and CDR2 FQGTGA. The CDR3: CASSVPGGAINEQFF. In DNA, the CDR3 is TGTGCCAGCAGCGTCCCAGGGGGCGCAATCAATGAGCAGTTCTTC. Complete variable domain (other parts from reference TRBV7-3 and TRBJ2-1): GAGVSQTPSNKVTEKGKYVELRCDPISGHTALYWYRQSLGQGPEFLIYFQGTGAADDSGLPNDRFFAVRPEGSVSTLKIQRTERGDSAVYLCASSVPGGAINEQFFGPGTRLTVL.

This chain uses TRBV12-3 or TRBV12-4 with TRBJ2-7, with D uncertain. This CDR3 is 11 amino acids long. Deletions cut 3 bases from V and 5 bases from J, with 5 bases between. The CDR3 region is CASSLRDEQYF. The CDR3 nucleotides are TGTGCCAGCAGTTTGCGCGACGAGCAGTACTTC.

V is TRBV5-1 and J is TRBJ1-2; a possible D gene is TRBD1 (5 bases). V was clipped by 0 bases and J by 8 bases, with 11 bases between them. The germline V gene encodes CDR1 SGHRS and CDR2 YFSETQ. This CDR3 is built from 13 residues. The CDR3 here is CASSLGQGDGYTF. CDR3 nucleotides: TGCGCCAGCAGCTTGGGGCAGGGCGACGGCTACACCTTC. Full variable domain (outside the CDR3, taken from reference TRBV5-1 and TRBJ1-2): KAGVTQTPRYLIKTRGQQVTLSCSPISGHRSVSWYQQTPGQGLQFLFEYFSETQRNKGNFPGRFSGRQFSNSRSEMNVSTLELGDSALYLCASSLGQGDGYTFGSGTRLTVV.

The J gene is TRBJ1-5, the V gene TRBV30; D is unclear. Germline V gene sequence: CDR1 GTSNPN, CDR2 SVGIG (reference sequence). This CDR3 region has 13 residues. V lost 1 base and J lost 0, with 4 bases in between. This CDR3 is CAWSGLSNQPQHF. The CDR3 coding sequence is TGTGCCTGGAGTGGACTTAGCAATCAGCCCCAGCATTTT.

The V gene is TRBV28, the J gene TRBJ1-1; D call uncertain. Germline loops: CDR1 MDHEN, CDR2 SYDVKM. The length of the CDR3 is 17 residues. Between the trimmed V and J ends, which lost 4 bases and 0 bases, there was a span of 18 bases. The CDR3 coding sequence is TGTGCCAGCAGTTCACCCGGAGCAGCTAATATGAACACTGAAGCTTTCTTT. Protein product: CASSSPGAANMNTEAFF. The variable domain in full, with the rest retrieved from reference TRBV28 and TRBJ1-1, is DVKVTQSSRYLVKRTGEKVFLECVQDMDHENMFWYRQDPGLGLRLIYFSYDVKMKEKGDIPEGYSVSREKKERFSLILESASTNQTSMYLCASSSPGAANMNTEAFFGQGTRLTVV.

This clone was seen just once. This chain joins TRBV6-4 and TRBJ1-1; D remains ambiguous. Trimming pared 0 bases from V and 3 bases from J, leaving 5 bases between. CDR1 and CDR2 (germline): MRHNA, SNTAGT. The CDR3 extends over 13 amino acids. The CDR3 region has the DNA TGTGCCAGCAGTGACTCCCCTGACACTGAAGCTTTCTTT. Translation gives CASSDSPDTEAFF.

V and J are TRBV5-4 and TRBJ1-4, with 9 bases identical to TRBD1. Germline V gene sequence: CDR1 SGHNT, CDR2 YYREEE (reference sequence). The CDR3 contains 14 residues. J gave up 8 bases and V 5 bases, and 7 bases lay outside the gene matches. The CDR3 nucleotides read TGTGCCAGCAGTACCGGGACAGGGTTCGAAAAACTGTTTTTT. Encoded protein: CASSTGTGFEKLFF.

This clone was seen just once. The chain employs TRBV29-1 and TRBJ2-2; D gene ambiguous. CDR1 and CDR2 from the germline V gene are SQVTM and ANQGSEA. The CDR3 sequence is 11 residues long. Trimming left V 3 bases short and J 6 bases short, with 5 bases between. CDR3 sequence: CSVDNAGELFF. The CDR3 DNA reads as TGCAGCGTTGATAATGCCGGGGAGCTGTTTTTT.

The chain couples TRBV28 to TRBJ2-3; D gene uncertain. Trimming pared 3 bases from V and 9 bases from J, leaving 13 bases between. The CDR3 extends over 13 amino acids. Germline CDR1 reads MDHEN; CDR2 reads SYDVKM. Written as DNA, the CDR3 is TGTGCCAGCAGTTTTCCTGGCCACCAGACGCAGTATTTT. The encoded protein is CASSFPGHQTQYF.

This clone was picked up a small number of times. The J gene is TRBJ1-1, the V gene TRBV7-2, with 8 bases aligning to TRBD1. Trimming cost V 4 bases and J 11 bases; bases outside gene matches: 12. Germline CDR1 is SGHTA and CDR2 is FQGNSA. The length of the CDR3 is 14 residues. The CDR3 loop is CASSSPGGEAGAFF. Written as DNA, the CDR3 is TGTGCCAGCAGCTCTCCAGGGGGCGAAGCAGGGGCTTTCTTT.